This TCR beta chain was documented in a study of Graves' ophthalmopathy and Graves' hyperthyroidism. The TCR beta CDR3 regions underwent amplification from RNA transcripts. HTBI primers were used in a first-round RT-PCR, which preceded a second-round multiplex PCR. TCRdb redid the calling of the multiplex PCR reads with MiXCR, one entry per CDR3 protein. The sample shows approximately 41,000 distinct CDR3 sequences, around 50% of them seen only once. The CDR3 sequence is 11 residues long. To note about this clonotype: One junction end does not reproduce the germline sequence, and a read error may be involved.

Sequencing used peripheral blood. This rearrangement joins TRBV12-3 or TRBV12-4 to TRBJ2-5; no reliable D call. The TCR comes from an adult man with Graves' ophthalmopathy. The DNA for the CDR3 is TGTGCCAGCAGTTTTGGTCCACCTCTCCACTTC. It is translated as CASSFGPPLHF.